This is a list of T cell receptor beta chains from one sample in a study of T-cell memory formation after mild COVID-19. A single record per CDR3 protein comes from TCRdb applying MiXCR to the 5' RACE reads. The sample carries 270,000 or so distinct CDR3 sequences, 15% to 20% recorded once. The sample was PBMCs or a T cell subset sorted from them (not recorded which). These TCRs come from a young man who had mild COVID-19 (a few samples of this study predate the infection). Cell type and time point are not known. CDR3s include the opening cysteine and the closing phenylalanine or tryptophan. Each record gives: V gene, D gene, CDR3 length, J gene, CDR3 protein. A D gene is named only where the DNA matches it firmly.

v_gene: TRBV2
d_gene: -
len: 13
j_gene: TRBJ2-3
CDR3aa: CASSEDRGDTQYF

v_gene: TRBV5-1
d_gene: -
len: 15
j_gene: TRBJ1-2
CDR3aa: CASSLGQGSNYGYTF

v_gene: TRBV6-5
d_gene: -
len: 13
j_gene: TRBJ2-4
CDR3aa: CASRGVEWNIQYF

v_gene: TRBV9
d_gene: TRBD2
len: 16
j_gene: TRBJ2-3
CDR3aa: CASSVGPRGGTDTQYF

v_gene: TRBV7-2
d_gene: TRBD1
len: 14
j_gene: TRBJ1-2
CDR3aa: CASSRDRGDYGYTF

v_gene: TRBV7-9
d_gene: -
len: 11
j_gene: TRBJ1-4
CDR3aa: CASSRGEKLFF

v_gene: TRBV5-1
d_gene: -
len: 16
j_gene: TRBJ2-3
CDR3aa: CASSLALGGGTDTQYF

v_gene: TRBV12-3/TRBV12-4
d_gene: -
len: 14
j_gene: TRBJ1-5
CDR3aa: CASSFSGVNQPQHF

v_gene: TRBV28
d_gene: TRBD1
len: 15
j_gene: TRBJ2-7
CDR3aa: CASSYGTGGPYEQYF

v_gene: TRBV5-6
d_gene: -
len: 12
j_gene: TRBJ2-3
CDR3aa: CASSLTFDTQYF

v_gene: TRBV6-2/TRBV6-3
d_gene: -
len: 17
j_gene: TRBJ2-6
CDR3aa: CASSYPRGRSGANVLTF

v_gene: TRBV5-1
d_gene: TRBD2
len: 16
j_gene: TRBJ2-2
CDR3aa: CASSREGIGNTGELFF

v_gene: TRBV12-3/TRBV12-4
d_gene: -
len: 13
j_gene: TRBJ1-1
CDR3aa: CASSPNRHTEAFF

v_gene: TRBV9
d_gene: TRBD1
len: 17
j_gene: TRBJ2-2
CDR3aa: CASSVPRTGVNTGELFF

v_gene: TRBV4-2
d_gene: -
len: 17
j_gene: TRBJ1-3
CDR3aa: CASSQESGGTTGNTIYF

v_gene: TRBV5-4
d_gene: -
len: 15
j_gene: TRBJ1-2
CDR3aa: CASSDSGTFNYGYTF

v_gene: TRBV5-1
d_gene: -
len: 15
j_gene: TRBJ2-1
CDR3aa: CASSFLGPGSDEQFF

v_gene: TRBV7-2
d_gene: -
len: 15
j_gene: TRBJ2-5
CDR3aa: CASRSKWGAGETQYF

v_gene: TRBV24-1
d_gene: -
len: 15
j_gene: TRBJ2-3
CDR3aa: CATSDGDRRADTQYF